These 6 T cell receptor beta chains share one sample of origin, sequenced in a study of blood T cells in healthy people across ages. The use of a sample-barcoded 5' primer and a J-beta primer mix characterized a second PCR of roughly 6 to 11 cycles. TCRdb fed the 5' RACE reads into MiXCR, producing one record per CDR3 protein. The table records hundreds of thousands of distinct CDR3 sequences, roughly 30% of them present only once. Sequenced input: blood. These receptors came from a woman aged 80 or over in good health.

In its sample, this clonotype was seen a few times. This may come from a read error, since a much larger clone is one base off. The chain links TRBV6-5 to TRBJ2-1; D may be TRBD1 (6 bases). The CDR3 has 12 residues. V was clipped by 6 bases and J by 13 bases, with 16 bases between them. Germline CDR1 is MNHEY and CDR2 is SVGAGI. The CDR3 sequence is CASRQGVETQFF. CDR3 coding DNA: TGTGCCAGCAGACAGGGAGTAGAGACCCAGTTCTTC.

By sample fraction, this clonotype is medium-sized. CDR3 DNA: TGCGCCAGCAGCCAAGAACCAGGGGACCGGACCTTGTACGAGCAGTACTTC. Translating gives CASSQEPGDRTLYEQYF. The gene calls are TRBV4-1 and TRBJ2-7; tentative D call: TRBD1 (6 bases). The CDR3 extends over 17 amino acids. V dropped 0 bases and J dropped 4 bases, with 19 bases sitting between them. CDR1 MGHRA and CDR2 YSYEKL come from the germline V gene.

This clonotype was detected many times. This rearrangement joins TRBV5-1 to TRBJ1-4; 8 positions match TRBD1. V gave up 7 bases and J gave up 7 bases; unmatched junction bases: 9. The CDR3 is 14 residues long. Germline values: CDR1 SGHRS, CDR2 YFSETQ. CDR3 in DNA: TGCGCCAGCGCCCGGACAGGGCATAGTGAAAAACTGTTTTTT. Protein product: CASARTGHSEKLFF. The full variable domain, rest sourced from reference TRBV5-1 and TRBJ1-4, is KAGVTQTPRYLIKTRGQQVTLSCSPISGHRSVSWYQQTPGQGLQFLFEYFSETQRNKGNFPGRFSGRQFSNSRSEMNVSTLELGDSALYLCASARTGHSEKLFFGSGTQLSVL.

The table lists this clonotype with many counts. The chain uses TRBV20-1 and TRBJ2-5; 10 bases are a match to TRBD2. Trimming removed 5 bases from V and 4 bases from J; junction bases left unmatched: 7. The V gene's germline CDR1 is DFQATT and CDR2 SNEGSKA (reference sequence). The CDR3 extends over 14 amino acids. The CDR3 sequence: CSAAGTSDLETQYF. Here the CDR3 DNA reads TGCAGTGCTGCCGGGACTAGCGATCTAGAGACCCAGTACTTC.

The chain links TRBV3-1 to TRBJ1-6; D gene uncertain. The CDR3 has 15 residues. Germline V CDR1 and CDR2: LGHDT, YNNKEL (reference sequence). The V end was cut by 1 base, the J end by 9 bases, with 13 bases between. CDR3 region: CASSQVRTPISPLHF. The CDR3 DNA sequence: TGTGCCAGCAGCCAAGTAAGGACCCCTATTTCACCCCTCCACTTT.

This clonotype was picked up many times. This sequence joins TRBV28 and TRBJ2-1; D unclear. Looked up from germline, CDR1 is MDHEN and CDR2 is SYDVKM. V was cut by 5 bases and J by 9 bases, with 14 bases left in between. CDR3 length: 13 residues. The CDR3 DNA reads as TGTGCCAGCAGTCCTAACCGGTTTAGTGAGCAGTTCTTC. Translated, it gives CASSPNRFSEQFF.